The clone carrying this TCR beta chain was recorded once. The record originates from a study of sequential checkpoint blockade in melanoma. TCRdb's copy holds only in-frame clones and misses some; the assay was immunoSEQ multiplex PCR. The sample lists some 9,300 clones, more than 60% occurring once. This sample's treatment: randomized to nivolumab then ipilimumab (arm A) or the reverse (arm B). From thawed PBMCs, live CD3+CD8+ cells negative for CD19 and CD56 were sorted. Germline assignment: CDR1 SEHNR and CDR2 FQNEAQ (reference sequence). This CDR3 contains 14 residues. V lost 5 bases, J lost 6 bases, and 9 bases stayed unmatched.

The TCR sequence derives from a human donor with melanoma. This chain joins TRBV7-9 and TRBJ1-2; 7 bases map to TRBD1. This specimen was CD8+ T cells sorted from blood (inferred from file names), taken from a patient given nivolumab and ipilimumab in sequence. The CDR3 DNA reads TGTGCCAGCAGCCCCACGACAGGGAGTGATGGCTACACCTTC. Translating it yields CASSPTTGSDGYTF.